The clone carrying this T cell receptor beta chain appeared a single time. Isolated RNA was reverse transcribed into cDNA used as the sequencing template. Generated by immunoSEQ multiplex PCR, the TCRdb table keeps only in-frame clones and is missing some. In the table there are 95,000 to 150,000 clones, approximately 47% of which are singletons. Germline lookup yields CDR1 PRHDT and CDR2 FYEKMQ (reference sequence). The CDR3 length is 17 residues. The ends lost 5 bases at V and 6 bases at J; junction bases unmatched: 9. These data originate in a study of CD8+ T cells in alopecia areata. The chain employs TRBV13 and TRBJ2-1; the match to TRBD2 covers 14 bases. Sequenced sample: NKG2D-low CD8+ T cells sorted from blood. The TCR sequence derives from a human donor with alopecia areata. The CDR3 region has the DNA TGTGCCAGCAGCCCAGAAGGACTAGCGGGAGGCCGCAATGAGCAGTTCTTC. Amino acids: CASSPEGLAGGRNEQFF.